The 5 T cell receptor beta chains presented below share a single source sample, sequenced in a study of cytomegalovirus exposure and HLA in healthy donors. Primers for the PCR totalled 60 Vbeta and 13 Jbeta. Profiled with immunoSEQ multiplex PCR; TCRdb holds only in-frame clones, not every one. The table lists 110,000 or so clones, less than 80% of them singletons. The sequencing input was PBMCs. These receptors were taken from a woman aged 40 to 55 in good health and CMV-seropositive.

This chain uses TRBV10-3 with TRBJ2-7; maybe TRBD1 (6 bases). There are 16 residues in the CDR3. CDR1 is ENHRY, CDR2 SYGVKD, per germline. V gave up 3 bases and J gave up 2 bases, with 17 bases separating them. The CDR3 spells CAISEYDRTAAYEQYF. The CDR3 bases are TGTGCCATCAGTGAATATGATCGGACAGCCGCCTACGAGCAGTACTTC.

V and J are TRBV11-2 and TRBJ1-2; a weak D match, TRBD1 (5 bases). This CDR3 contains 14 residues. CDR1 is SGHAT and CDR2 is FQNNGV in the germline V gene. V lost 5 bases and J 1 base, leaving 11 bases between the germline ends. The CDR3 here is CASSLGGLNYGYTF. CDR3 nucleotides: TGTGCCAGCAGCCTGGGGGGTCTTAACTATGGCTACACCTTC.

V usage is TRBV10-3 and J usage is TRBJ2-1; 7 nucleotides align to TRBD2. The CDR3 extends over 16 amino acids. The germline CDR1 and CDR2 sequences are ENHRY and SYGVKD. The junction had 8 bases not matched to a gene; V was cut back by 2 bases and J by 4 bases. The CDR3 nucleotides read TGTGCCATCAGTGAGGAACGGGGGGTCCTATACAATGAGCAGTTCTTC. It is translated as CAISEERGVLYNEQFF.

Only a few counts were recorded for this clone. This sequence joins TRBV7-2 and TRBJ1-1, with D unresolved. The CDR3 spans 13 residues. The V end was cut by 6 bases, the J end by 3 bases, with 11 bases between. Germline CDR1 reads SGHTA; CDR2 reads FQGNSA. The CDR3 protein is CASREGTYTEAFF. Here the CDR3 DNA reads TGTGCCAGCAGGGAGGGTACCTACACTGAAGCTTTCTTT. Full variable domain (outside the CDR3, taken from reference TRBV7-2 and TRBJ1-1): GAGVSQSPSNKVTEKGKDVELRCDPISGHTALYWYRQSLGQGLEFLIYFQGNSAPDKSGLPSDRFSAERTGGSVSTLTIQRTQQEDSAVYLCASREGTYTEAFFGQGTRLTVV.

The gene calls are TRBV11-2 and TRBJ2-7, with D maybe TRBD1 (6 bases). Trimming cost V 1 base and J 3 bases, with 16 bases left between them. The CDR3 loop spans 16 amino acids. Germline V gene lookup returns CDR1 SGHAT and CDR2 FQNNGV. CDR3 in DNA: TGTGCCAGCAGCTTAGCTCTCGTACAGGGTGGCTACGAGCAGTACTTC. Its translation is CASSLALVQGGYEQYF.